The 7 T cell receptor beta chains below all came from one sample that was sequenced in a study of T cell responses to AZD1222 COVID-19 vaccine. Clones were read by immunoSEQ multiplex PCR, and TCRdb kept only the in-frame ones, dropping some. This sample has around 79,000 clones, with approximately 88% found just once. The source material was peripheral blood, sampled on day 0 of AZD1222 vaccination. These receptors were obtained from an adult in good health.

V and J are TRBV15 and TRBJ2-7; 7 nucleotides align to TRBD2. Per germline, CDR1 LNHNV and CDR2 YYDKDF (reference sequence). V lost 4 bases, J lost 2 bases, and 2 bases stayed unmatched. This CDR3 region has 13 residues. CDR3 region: CATSNGLAYEQYF. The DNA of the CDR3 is TGTGCCACCAGCAACGGACTAGCCTACGAGCAGTACTTC.

The chain's CDR3 is CASSQGGGRAGETQYF. The CDR3 bases are TGTGCCAGCAGCCAAGGCGGCGGGAGGGCCGGTGAGACCCAGTACTTC. The chain couples TRBV14 to TRBJ2-5; 9 nucleotides align to TRBD2. Per the germline V gene, CDR1 is SGHDN and CDR2 is FVKESK. Germline trimming cut 1 base from V and 5 bases from J; bases unmatched to any gene: 8. The CDR3 covers 16 residues.

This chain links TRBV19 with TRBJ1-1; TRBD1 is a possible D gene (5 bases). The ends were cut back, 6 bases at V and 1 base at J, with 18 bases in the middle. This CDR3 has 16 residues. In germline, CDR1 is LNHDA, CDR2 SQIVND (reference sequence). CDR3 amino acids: CASRLQPGGWNTEAFF. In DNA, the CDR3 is TGTGCCAGTAGACTACAGCCTGGGGGGTGGAACACTGAAGCTTTCTTT.

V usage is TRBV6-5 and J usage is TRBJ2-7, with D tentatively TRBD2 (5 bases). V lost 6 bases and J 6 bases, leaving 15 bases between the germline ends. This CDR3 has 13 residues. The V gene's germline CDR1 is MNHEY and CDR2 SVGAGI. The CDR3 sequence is CASSRLIATEQYF. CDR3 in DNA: TGTGCCAGCAGCAGACTAATTGCCACCGAGCAGTACTTC.

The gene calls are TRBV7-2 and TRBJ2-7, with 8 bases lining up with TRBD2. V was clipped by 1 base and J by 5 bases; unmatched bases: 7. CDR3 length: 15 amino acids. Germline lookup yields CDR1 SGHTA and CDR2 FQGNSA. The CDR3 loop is CASSLEGNSGDEQYF. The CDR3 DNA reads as TGTGCCAGCAGCTTAGAGGGTAATAGCGGGGACGAGCAGTACTTC.

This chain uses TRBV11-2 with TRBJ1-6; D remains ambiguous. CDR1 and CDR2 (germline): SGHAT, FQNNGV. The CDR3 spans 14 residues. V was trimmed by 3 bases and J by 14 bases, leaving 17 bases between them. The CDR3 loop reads CASSFMAPGMALHF. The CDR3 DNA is TGTGCCAGCAGCTTTATGGCTCCGGGAATGGCCCTCCACTTT.

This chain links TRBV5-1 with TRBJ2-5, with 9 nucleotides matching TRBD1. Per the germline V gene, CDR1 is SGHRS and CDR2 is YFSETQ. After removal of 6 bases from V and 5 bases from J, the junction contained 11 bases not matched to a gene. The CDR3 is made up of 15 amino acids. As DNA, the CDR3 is TGCGCCAGCACTCCAGGGGGACAGGGTCGTGAGACCCAGTACTTC. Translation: CASTPGGQGRETQYF.